The 27 T cell receptor beta chains below all came from one sample that was sequenced in a study of technical replicates of blood from a handful of donors. TCRdb keeps only in-frame clones here, not all; method: immunoSEQ multiplex PCR. The data contain around 83,000 clones, just under 95% of them seen just once; the ten biggest clones take up roughly 0.4%. The sample comprised T cells isolated from PBMCs. The receptors come from a human donor in good health.

The chain is built from TRBV2 and TRBJ2-6; D is possibly TRBD2 (6 bases). This CDR3 is built from 16 residues. The V gene's germline CDR1 is SNHLY and CDR2 FYNNEI. Trimming removed 8 bases from V and 0 bases from J, with 14 bases in between. CDR3 sequence (DNA): TGTGCCAGCTCTAGGGACTCCATCTCTGGGGCCAACGTCCTGACTTTC. Translating gives CASSRDSISGANVLTF.

Written as DNA, the CDR3 is TGCAGCGGACGACAGGGGAACACTGAAGCTTTCTTT. Protein: CSGRQGNTEAFF. This chain links TRBV29-1 with TRBJ1-1; TRBD1 agrees at 7 bases. The V and J ends lost 7 bases and 1 base, in that order; junction bases with no gene match: 3. This CDR3 comprises 12 residues. Germline V CDR1 and CDR2: SQVTM, ANQGSEA.

This chain connects TRBV14 to TRBJ2-2; 7 nucleotides line up with TRBD1. CDR1 SGHDN and CDR2 FVKESK come from the germline V gene. The CDR3 is 14 residues long. Unmatched junction bases numbered 6, after V lost 5 bases and J lost 6 bases. CDR3 sequence: CASSDYTGAGELFF. The DNA for the CDR3 is TGTGCCAGCAGCGATTATACAGGGGCCGGGGAGCTGTTTTTT.

V is TRBV12-5 and J is TRBJ2-7; unclear D gene. CDR1 and CDR2 from the germline V gene are LGHNT and FRNRAP. V gave up 2 bases and J gave up 3 bases, with 5 bases separating them. The CDR3 spans 12 residues. The CDR3 DNA sequence: TGTGCTAGTGGTTTGTACGGCTACGAGCAGTACTTC. It yields the protein CASGLYGYEQYF.

The count of this clone is one. The chain links TRBV5-5 to TRBJ1-5; a possible D gene is TRBD1 (6 bases). CDR1 SGHKS and CDR2 YYEKEE come from the germline V gene (reference sequence). This CDR3 contains 15 residues. The V and J ends lost 4 bases and 7 bases respectively, with 18 bases between them. In DNA form, the CDR3 reads TGTGCCAGCAGCGTATCAGGGGTCTCAGGACAGCCCCAGCATTTT. It encodes CASSVSGVSGQPQHF.

This clone was picked up one time. V is TRBV6-6 and J is TRBJ1-2, with TRBD1 identical over 8 bases. CDR3 length: 16 amino acids. Per the germline V gene, CDR1 is MNHNY and CDR2 is SVGAGI (reference sequence). V lost 0 bases to trimming and J lost 3 bases; unmatched junction nucleotides: 6. CDR3 DNA: TGTGCCAGCAGTTACTCAAAGACAGGGGCGGACTATGGCTACACCTTC. Translation: CASSYSKTGADYGYTF.

The chain links TRBV6-1 to TRBJ1-5, with a possible D match to TRBD1 (6 bases). The CDR3 runs to 15 residues. With 5 bases removed from V and 5 bases from J, the gap between germline ends came to 16 bases. Germline V gene data show CDR1 as MNHNS and CDR2 as SASEGT. The CDR3 region has the DNA TGTGCCAGCAGTAGTTTCTCAGGGGCGGATCAGCCCCAGCATTTT. Amino acids: CASSSFSGADQPQHF.

This chain links TRBV6-5 with TRBJ2-5, with 9 positions matching TRBD2. There are 15 residues in the CDR3. Looked up from germline, CDR1 is MNHEY and CDR2 is SVGAGI. V trimming: 6 bases; J trimming: 5 bases; junction bases outside the gene matches: 10. The CDR3: CASRLSGSRGETQYF. The CDR3 bases are TGTGCCAGCAGACTTAGCGGGAGCCGGGGGGAGACCCAGTACTTC.

This clone was recorded only once. The chain recombines TRBV6-1 with TRBJ2-1; TRBD2 agrees at 9 bases. CDR3 length: 14 amino acids. CDR1 is MNHNS, CDR2 SASEGT, per germline. The V segment lost 5 bases and the J segment 5 bases; nucleotides outside the gene matches: 4. Here the CDR3 reads CASSTSGFNNEQFF. CDR3 DNA sequence: TGTGCCAGCAGTACTAGCGGGTTTAACAATGAGCAGTTCTTC.

This clone appeared once. This chain uses TRBV9 with TRBJ2-3, with D hard to call. CDR1 SGDLS and CDR2 YYNGEE come from the germline V gene. The V end was cut by 0 bases, the J end by 4 bases, with 9 bases between. The CDR3 loop spans 14 amino acids. Written as DNA, the CDR3 is TGTGCCAGCAGCGTAGACTATTACCCAGATACGCAGTATTTT. Translating gives CASSVDYYPDTQYF.

The V call is TRBV4-2, the J call TRBJ2-3, with TRBD2 matching 12 bases. V shed 4 bases, J shed 4 bases, and the junction held 6 bases outside the gene matches. The CDR3 totals 16 residues. Germline CDR1 LGHNA, CDR2 YNFKEQ. The CDR3 loop reads CASSPQLAGGADTQYF. In nucleotides, the CDR3 is TGTGCCAGCAGCCCCCAACTAGCGGGAGGAGCAGATACGCAGTATTTT.

V is TRBV9 and J is TRBJ2-7; the D is unclear. Trimming removed 4 bases from V and 0 bases from J, with 5 bases in between. CDR1 and CDR2 from the germline V gene are SGDLS and YYNGEE. The CDR3 sequence is 12 residues long. CDR3 amino acids: CASSSSSYEQYF. The CDR3 DNA reads as TGTGCCAGCAGCTCCAGCTCCTACGAGCAGTACTTC.

The rearrangement links TRBV2 to TRBJ1-1, with D unresolved. This CDR3 contains 11 residues. In germline, CDR1 is SNHLY, CDR2 FYNNEI. Trimming pared 8 bases from V and 1 base from J, leaving 5 bases between. CDR3 region: CASLPNTEAFF. In DNA form, the CDR3 reads TGTGCCAGCCTCCCGAACACTGAAGCTTTCTTT.

The gene calls are TRBV9 and TRBJ2-6; 7 bases are shared with TRBD1. V dropped 4 bases and J dropped 2; count of bases not matched to a gene: 12. The germline gives CDR1 SGDLS, CDR2 YYNGEE. CDR3 length: 18 residues. The CDR3, as DNA: TGTGCCAGCAGCCGAGTCTTGACAGGGCTGCCTGGGGCCAACGTCCTGACTTTC. It specifies CASSRVLTGLPGANVLTF.

The CDR3 sequence is CASSAQGQENQPQHF. CDR3 coding DNA: TGTGCCAGTAGTGCCCAGGGACAGGAAAATCAGCCCCAGCATTTT. V gene TRBV19 combines with J gene TRBJ1-5, with TRBD1 identical over 8 bases. The CDR3 is 15 amino acids. The V and J ends lost 5 bases and 4 bases, in that order; junction bases with no gene match: 7. Germline V gene sequence: CDR1 LNHDA, CDR2 SQIVND (reference sequence).

The V gene is TRBV15, the J gene TRBJ2-3; possible D gene TRBD1, 5 bases. V was cut by 7 bases and J by 4 bases, with 18 bases left in between. The CDR3 spans 15 residues. Germline CDR1 and CDR2: LNHNV and YYDKDF (reference sequence). The CDR3 DNA reads as TGTGCCACCACGAGAAGACAGACAACCTCAGATACGCAGTATTTT. It encodes CATTRRQTTSDTQYF.

The chain carries TRBV4-1 and TRBJ2-7; D perhaps matches TRBD1 (5 bases). CDR3 length equals 13 residues. The V gene's germline CDR1 is MGHRA and CDR2 YSYEKL. Trimming cost V 2 bases and J 4 bases, with 9 bases left between them. The CDR3 region is CASSQNRFYEQYF. The CDR3 DNA is TGCGCCAGCAGCCAAAACAGGTTTTACGAGCAGTACTTC.

Points on this clone: The junction departs from germline at one end; a sequencing error may be responsible. V gene TRBV20-1 combines with J gene TRBJ1-1; D is unresolved. CDR3 length: 11 amino acids. CDR1 is DFQATT, CDR2 SNEGSKA, per germline (reference sequence). Written as DNA, the CDR3 is TGCAGTGCCGAAAGAGCTTCTGAGGCTTTCTTT. It translates to CSAERASEAFF.

The rearrangement uses TRBV4-1 and TRBJ2-7; 9 nucleotides line up with TRBD1. V shed 2 bases, J shed 7 bases, and the junction held 6 bases outside the gene matches. CDR3 size: 14 residues. CDR1 and CDR2 (germline): MGHRA, YSYEKL. CDR3 region: CASSQPGTGWEQYF. CDR3 sequence (DNA): TGCGCCAGCAGCCAACCCGGGACAGGGTGGGAGCAGTACTTC.

V is TRBV28 and J is TRBJ2-7; D is unresolved. In germline, CDR1 is MDHEN, CDR2 SYDVKM. The CDR3 covers 12 residues. Trimming took 7 bases from V and 4 from J, leaving 11 bases between them. CDR3 amino acids: CASNSGPYEQYF. The CDR3 region has the DNA TGTGCCAGCAATTCTGGGCCGTACGAGCAGTACTTC.

The chain has TRBV6-6 and TRBJ2-7; 10 bases are a match to TRBD1. This CDR3 has 14 amino acids. Trimming at V came to 7 bases and at J to 2 bases, leaving 5 bases not matched to a gene. In germline, CDR1 is MNHNY, CDR2 SVGAGI (reference sequence). CDR3 coding DNA: TGTGCCAGCAAGGCCGGACAGGGGGCCTACGAGCAGTACTTC. It specifies CASKAGQGAYEQYF.

The chain recombines TRBV27 with TRBJ1-1, with 7 bases identical to TRBD1. Germline CDR1 and CDR2: MNHEY and SMNVEV (reference sequence). J gave up 1 base and V 8 bases, and 4 bases lay outside the gene matches. The CDR3 is 13 residues long. The CDR3 region has the DNA TGTGCCAGCGGGTACAGGGGGAACACTGAAGCTTTCTTT. Encoded protein: CASGYRGNTEAFF.

V and J are TRBV5-4 and TRBJ1-4; 8 nucleotides match TRBD1. This CDR3 is 14 amino acids long. Germline V lookup: CDR1 SGHNT, CDR2 YYREEE (reference sequence). Unmatched junction bases numbered 8, after V lost 5 bases and J lost 8 bases. CDR3: CASSLDRDPEKLFF. CDR3 bases: TGTGCCAGCAGTCTGGACAGGGACCCCGAAAAACTGTTTTTT. The full variable domain, completed using reference TRBV5-4 and TRBJ1-4, is ETGVTQSPTHLIKTRGQQVTLRCSSQSGHNTVSWYQQALGQGPQFIFQYYREEENGRGNFPPRFSGLQFPNYSSELNVNALELDDSALYLCASSLDRDPEKLFFGSGTQLSVL.

V is TRBV27 and J is TRBJ2-7; the D gene is possibly TRBD2 (7 bases). Germline V lookup: CDR1 MNHEY, CDR2 SMNVEV (reference sequence). With 2 bases removed from V and 0 bases from J, the gap between germline ends came to 11 bases. This CDR3 is 15 amino acids long. The CDR3 sequence: CASSLGGGSSYEQYF. CDR3 nucleotide sequence: TGTGCCAGCAGTTTAGGGGGCGGGAGCTCCTACGAGCAGTACTTC.

V is TRBV4-1 and J is TRBJ2-1; perhaps TRBD1 as D (5 bases). The CDR3 contains 15 residues. CDR1 is MGHRA and CDR2 is YSYEKL in the germline V gene. Trimming took 0 bases from V and 5 from J, leaving 11 bases between them. In DNA form, the CDR3 reads TGCGCCAGCAGCCAAGAGGGCCCAGGGCACAATGAGCAGTTCTTC. Translation gives CASSQEGPGHNEQFF.

The J gene is TRBJ2-7, the V gene TRBV9, with a possible D match to TRBD2 (5 bases). V dropped 4 bases and J dropped 3 bases, with 14 bases sitting between them. CDR1 and CDR2 (germline): SGDLS, YYNGEE. CDR3 length: 14 residues. The CDR3 DNA sequence: TGTGCCAGCAGCTCCAACCGGGAAATCTACGAGCAGTACTTC. This codes for CASSSNREIYEQYF.

This chain joins TRBV28 and TRBJ2-1; no clear D. Trimming cost V 8 bases and J 0 bases, with 8 bases left between them. The CDR3 runs to 13 residues. Germline V gives CDR1 MDHEN, CDR2 SYDVKM. CDR3 protein: CASGWSSYNEQFF. The CDR3 bases are TGTGCCAGCGGGTGGAGCTCCTACAATGAGCAGTTCTTC.